Below, 32 T cell receptor beta chains from the same sample are listed, as sequenced in a study of vaccination effects on CD4 cells after COVID-19. No antigen has been identified for these receptors. Sequencing was preceded by expansion of antigen-specific CD4+ T cells with viral peptide pools in the ViraFEST assay. The culture ran for around nine days, and then CD4+ T cells were isolated. Two doses of either BNT162b2 or mRNA-1273 were given to each participant. The protocol was immunoSEQ multiplex PCR, while the TCRdb copy is restricted to in-frame clones and leaves out a portion. The sample lists 25,000 or so clones, more than 60% occurring once. This specimen consisted of CD4+ T cells from PBMCs cultured with SARS-CoV-2 spike peptides, obtained after COVID-19 vaccination. Receptors were obtained from a human donor who received a COVID-19 vaccine.

V is TRBV7-9 and J is TRBJ2-1; maybe TRBD1 (6 bases). This CDR3 contains 15 residues. CDR1 is SEHNR, CDR2 FQNEAQ, per germline (reference sequence). V was shortened by 5 bases and J by 6 bases, with 17 bases between the two germline ends. The CDR3 loop reads CASSPHRVSVNEQFF. For the CDR3, the DNA is TGTGCCAGCAGCCCGCACAGGGTATCGGTCAATGAGCAGTTCTTC.

About this clone itself: The same CDR3 is also encoded by other DNA sequences in this sample. J is TRBJ1-2 and V is TRBV5-6, with D tentatively TRBD1 (6 bases). This CDR3 has 14 residues. V lost 2 bases and J 0 bases, leaving 8 bases between the germline ends. Per germline, CDR1 SGHDT and CDR2 YYEEEE. This CDR3 reads CASSLQGTNYGYTF. CDR3 sequence (DNA): TGTGCCAGCAGCTTACAGGGTACTAACTATGGCTACACCTTC.

This sequence joins TRBV4-2 and TRBJ1-1; 9 positions agree with TRBD1. Germline V gene lookup returns CDR1 LGHNA and CDR2 YNFKEQ. The CDR3 runs to 15 residues. With 6 bases clipped from V and 10 bases from J, the junction kept 15 bases outside the gene matches. This CDR3 is CASRFRDRDFSRAFF. The CDR3 bases are TGTGCCAGCAGATTCCGGGACAGGGACTTTTCACGAGCTTTCTTT.

This chain connects TRBV15 to TRBJ1-4, with D maybe TRBD1 (6 bases). In germline, CDR1 is LNHNV, CDR2 YYDKDF (reference sequence). Trimming pared 0 bases from V and 8 bases from J, leaving 10 bases between. This CDR3 is built from 14 residues. The CDR3 protein is CATSRDLGQEKLFF. The CDR3 nucleotides are TGTGCCACCAGCAGAGATCTTGGACAGGAAAAACTGTTTTTT.

The chain links TRBV6-4 to TRBJ2-1; TRBD2 matches 8 bases. V was pared by 2 bases and J by 5 bases, with 2 bases of the junction left unmatched. CDR1 and CDR2 (germline): MRHNA, SNTAGT. This CDR3 spans 14 amino acids. DNA for the CDR3: TGTGCCAGCAGTGACGGCGGGGGGAACAATGAGCAGTTCTTC. Encoded protein: CASSDGGGNNEQFF.

This clone was counted once. The CDR3 DNA is TGTGCCAGCAGCCTACCCGGGACAGGCAACACCGGGGAGCTGTTTTTT. Amino acid sequence: CASSLPGTGNTGELFF. This chain connects TRBV11-3 to TRBJ2-2, with 8 bases identical to TRBD1. This CDR3 region has 16 residues. V lost 5 bases, J lost 2 bases, and 7 bases stayed unmatched. Germline CDR1 and CDR2: SGHNT and YENEEA.

V is TRBV2 and J is TRBJ1-5; unclear D gene. CDR1 SNHLY and CDR2 FYNNEI come from the germline V gene. V was pared by 1 base and J by 16 bases, with 20 bases between. This CDR3 comprises 14 residues. Here the CDR3 reads CASSEVGSGVGPHF. The CDR3 DNA is TGTGCCAGCAGTGAAGTAGGATCCGGGGTGGGTCCCCATTTT.

The J gene is TRBJ2-7, the V gene TRBV3-1 (or the pseudogene TRBV3-2), with a tentative D call TRBD1 (6 bases). The CDR3 is made up of 14 amino acids. Germline CDR1 is LGHDT and CDR2 is YNNKEL (reference sequence). V was clipped by 4 bases and J by 3 bases, with 13 bases between them. The CDR3, as DNA: TGTGCCAGCAGCCTCAACGACAGGAGCTACGAGCAGTACTTC. It yields the protein CASSLNDRSYEQYF.

V usage is TRBV11-2 and J usage is TRBJ2-5, with 12 bases lining up with TRBD2. The V gene's germline CDR1 is SGHAT and CDR2 FQNNGV. V lost 2 bases, J lost 4 bases, and 2 bases stayed unmatched. The CDR3 is 15 amino acids. The CDR3 protein is CASSLPGLAGETQYF. For the CDR3, the DNA is TGTGCCAGCAGCTTACCGGGACTAGCGGGAGAGACCCAGTACTTC.

V gene TRBV30 combines with J gene TRBJ1-5; D gene ambiguous. This CDR3 spans 13 amino acids. Germline-derived CDR1 and CDR2 are GTSNPN and SVGIG (reference sequence). Deletions cut 1 base from V and 5 bases from J, with 9 bases between. Here the CDR3 DNA reads TGTGCCTGGAGTGCACTAAGGGATCAGCCCCAGCATTTT. It codes for CAWSALRDQPQHF.

The V gene is TRBV25-1, the J gene TRBJ2-3, with TRBD1 matching 7 bases. CDR1 is MGHDK and CDR2 is SYGVNS in the germline V gene. The CDR3 loop spans 17 amino acids. With 6 bases clipped from V and 5 bases from J, the junction kept 17 bases outside the gene matches. The CDR3, as DNA: TGTGCCAGCAGAGCTAACTGGGACAGTCAAGGGGTAGATACGCAGTATTTT. Its translation is CASRANWDSQGVDTQYF.

This clone was counted once. This chain joins TRBV5-1 and TRBJ1-1, with TRBD1 identical over 7 bases. The CDR3 is made up of 17 amino acids. J gave up 0 bases and V 6 bases, and 14 bases lay outside the gene matches. Per the germline V gene, CDR1 is SGHRS and CDR2 is YFSETQ. CDR3 sequence: CASTLEGASGVNTEAFF. CDR3 nucleotides: TGCGCCAGCACCCTCGAGGGGGCGAGCGGAGTGAACACTGAAGCTTTCTTT.

This chain uses TRBV10-3 with TRBJ2-3; D may be TRBD1 or TRBD2 (6 bases each). Germline loops: CDR1 ENHRY, CDR2 SYGVKD. CDR3 length equals 15 residues. Between the trimmed V and J ends, which lost 0 bases and 4 bases, there was a span of 11 bases. The CDR3 loop is CAISESGGAADTQYF. The DNA of the CDR3 is TGTGCCATCAGTGAGTCCGGGGGCGCGGCAGATACGCAGTATTTT.

The J gene is TRBJ1-2, the V gene TRBV5-3, with TRBD1 matching over 8 bases. TRBV5-3 falls under the ORF class, with uncertain function. The J segment lost 4 bases and the V segment lost 5 bases, leaving 1 base of the junction unmatched. This CDR3 has 12 amino acids. The CDR3 protein is CARRTGVYGYTF. CDR3 DNA sequence: TGTGCCAGAAGGACAGGGGTCTATGGCTACACCTTC.

The chain links TRBV7-8 to TRBJ1-2; TRBD1 agrees at 7 bases. The germline CDR1 and CDR2 sequences are SGHVS and FQNEAQ. This CDR3 is built from 13 residues. Trimming took 5 bases from V and 6 from J; bases not matched to a gene: 6. The CDR3 protein is CASSLGQVDGYTF. The DNA of the CDR3 is TGTGCCAGCAGCCTAGGACAGGTTGATGGCTACACCTTC.

This clone showed up just a few times. The rearrangement links TRBV19 to TRBJ1-3; weak D call: TRBD1 (5 bases). Germline values: CDR1 LNHDA, CDR2 SQIVND (reference sequence). The V end lost 7 bases, the J end lost 0 bases, and 10 bases lay between the germline ends. The CDR3 runs 14 residues. DNA of the CDR3: TGTGCCAGTACCCAGGGATACTCTGGAAACACCATATATTTT. Translated, it gives CASTQGYSGNTIYF.

The rearrangement joins TRBV29-1 to TRBJ2-6, with 7 nucleotides matching TRBD1. With V trimmed by 6 bases and J by 1 base, 9 bases remained unmatched. Germline CDR1 SQVTM, CDR2 ANQGSEA. The CDR3 has 16 amino acids. Here the CDR3 reads CSVLLGTASGANVLTF. CDR3 nucleotide sequence: TGCAGCGTACTCCTGGGGACAGCTTCTGGGGCCAACGTCCTGACTTTC.

The CDR3 nucleotides read TGTGCCAGCAGTCCCCAGCGGGGGCCGAGGGAGACCCAGTACTTC. The encoded protein is CASSPQRGPRETQYF. The rearrangement links TRBV6-5 to TRBJ2-5; TRBD2 aligns across 8 bases. The CDR3 length is 15 residues. Trimming cost V 5 bases and J 5 bases; bases outside gene matches: 10. Germline CDR1 reads MNHEY; CDR2 reads SVGAGI.

The CDR3 protein is CASRPLAGLGTGELFF. For the CDR3, the DNA is TGTGCCAGCAGGCCACTAGCGGGGTTGGGCACCGGGGAGCTGTTTTTT. V is TRBV2 and J is TRBJ2-2; 10 bases are a match to TRBD2. The J segment lost 4 bases and the V segment lost 6 bases, leaving 8 bases of the junction unmatched. Per the germline V gene, CDR1 is SNHLY and CDR2 is FYNNEI. This CDR3 region has 16 residues. Full variable domain (missing parts from reference TRBV2 and TRBJ2-2): EPEVTQTPSHQVTQMGQEVILRCVPISNHLYFYWYRQILGQKVEFLVSFYNNEISEKSEIFDDQFSVERPDGSNFTLKIRSTKLEDSAMYFCASRPLAGLGTGELFFGEGSRLTVL.

This chain uses TRBV10-2 with TRBJ2-3; 9 bases match TRBD2. The CDR3 spans 16 residues. Germline CDR1 and CDR2: WSHSY and SAAADI. After removal of 5 bases from V and 0 bases from J, the junction contained 6 bases not matched to a gene. As DNA, the CDR3 is TGCGCCAGCAGTAGGACTAGCGCCTTTAGCACAGATACGCAGTATTTT. This translates into CASSRTSAFSTDTQYF.

This CDR3 reads CASSLLAGETQYF. The CDR3 DNA sequence: TGTGCCAGCAGCCTTCTAGCGGGAGAGACCCAGTACTTC. The rearrangement uses TRBV5-5 and TRBJ2-5, with 8 nucleotides matching TRBD2. This CDR3 has 13 amino acids. Germline lookup yields CDR1 SGHKS and CDR2 YYEKEE (reference sequence). V trimming: 4 bases; J trimming: 4 bases; junction bases outside the gene matches: 3.

The chain employs TRBV7-9 and TRBJ2-3; D might be TRBD2 (5 bases). The CDR3 contains 15 residues. Trimming pared 5 bases from V and 6 bases from J, leaving 18 bases between. Germline assignment: CDR1 SEHNR and CDR2 FQNEAQ (reference sequence). CDR3 residues: CASSPRGSTGDTQYF. CDR3 in DNA: TGTGCCAGCAGCCCCCGGGGAAGTACGGGGGATACGCAGTATTTT.

The CDR3: CASSFQPGSEAFF. DNA for the CDR3: TGTGCCAGCAGCTTTCAACCGGGAAGTGAAGCTTTCTTT. The J gene is TRBJ1-1, the V gene TRBV7-9; D is uncertain. Per germline, CDR1 SEHNR and CDR2 FQNEAQ (reference sequence). The CDR3 sequence is 13 residues long. Trimming removed 3 bases at V and 7 bases at J, with 12 bases between. Full variable domain (missing parts from reference TRBV7-9 and TRBJ1-1): DTGVSQNPRHKITKRGQNVTFRCDPISEHNRLYWYRQTLGQGPEFLTYFQNEAQLEKSRLLSDRFSAERPKGSFSTLEIQRTEQGDSAMYLCASSFQPGSEAFFGQGTRLTVV.

The chain employs TRBV19 and TRBJ2-5, with D tentatively TRBD1 (5 bases). Germline CDR1 LNHDA, CDR2 SQIVND (reference sequence). There are 15 residues in the CDR3. V was cut by 3 bases and J by 2 bases, with 13 bases left in between. For the CDR3, the DNA is TGTGCCAGTAGTATTGGCAGGGTACTACAAGAGACCCAGTACTTC. Translating gives CASSIGRVLQETQYF.

A few counts support this clone. This chain joins TRBV5-6 and TRBJ2-1; D remains ambiguous. Germline V CDR1 and CDR2: SGHDT, YYEEEE. The V end was cut by 4 bases, the J end by 10 bases, with 15 bases between. The CDR3 runs 13 residues. The DNA for the CDR3 is TGTGCCAGCAGCCCTACTAAGTTAGTGGAGCAGTTCTTC. The encoded protein is CASSPTKLVEQFF.

This chain joins TRBV5-1 and TRBJ1-3, with D possibly matching TRBD1 (6 bases). This CDR3 has 13 residues. Germline V CDR1 and CDR2: SGHRS, YFSETQ. Trimming removed 6 bases from V and 4 bases from J, with 11 bases in between. The CDR3 coding sequence is TGCGCCAGCACCGGGGGCCAAGGAAACACCATATATTTT. Protein sequence: CASTGGQGNTIYF. Complete variable domain (other parts from reference TRBV5-1 and TRBJ1-3): KAGVTQTPRYLIKTRGQQVTLSCSPISGHRSVSWYQQTPGQGLQFLFEYFSETQRNKGNFPGRFSGRQFSNSRSEMNVSTLELGDSALYLCASTGGQGNTIYFGEGSWLTVV.

This clone appeared a few times. The genes are TRBV20-1 and TRBJ2-2; TRBD2 agrees at 14 bases. The V gene end was trimmed by 3 bases and the J gene end by 5 bases; junction bases not matched to a gene: 5. CDR3 size: 16 residues. Germline V gives CDR1 DFQATT, CDR2 SNEGSKA (reference sequence). This chain's CDR3 is CSASPGTSGSTGELFF. The CDR3 nucleotides are TGCAGTGCTAGTCCCGGGACTAGCGGGAGTACCGGGGAGCTGTTTTTT.

J is TRBJ2-2 and V is TRBV10-3; TRBD2 agrees at 7 bases. The V gene's germline CDR1 is ENHRY and CDR2 SYGVKD. This CDR3 is built from 15 residues. V was clipped by 11 bases and J by 4 bases; unmatched bases: 13. CDR3 residues: CAGAGTTDPTGELFF. CDR3 bases: TGTGCCGGCGCCGGGACTACAGACCCCACCGGGGAGCTGTTTTTT.

This clone appeared a few times. This sequence joins TRBV5-1 and TRBJ2-1; D unclear. The CDR3 runs 14 residues. The V end was cut by 0 bases, the J end by 6 bases, with 10 bases between. Per the germline V gene, CDR1 is SGHRS and CDR2 is YFSETQ. The CDR3 sequence is CASSLGPASNEQFF. CDR3 coding DNA: TGCGCCAGCAGCTTGGGACCGGCCAGCAATGAGCAGTTCTTC.

The chain has TRBV5-1 and TRBJ2-5; D may correspond to TRBD1 or TRBD2 (6 bases each). Germline V gene sequence: CDR1 SGHRS, CDR2 YFSETQ. The CDR3 extends over 15 amino acids. Between the trimmed V and J ends, which lost 4 bases and 6 bases, there was a span of 19 bases. CDR3 sequence (DNA): TGCGCCAGCAGCGCGGAGGGGGTCAGGGGTCAGACCCAGTACTTC. It specifies CASSAEGVRGQTQYF.

The chain employs TRBV19 and TRBJ1-3; 7 bases are shared with TRBD1. The CDR3 runs to 16 residues. Germline CDR1 reads LNHDA; CDR2 reads SQIVND (reference sequence). V trimming: 4 bases; J trimming: 3 bases; junction bases outside the gene matches: 9. The CDR3 DNA is TGTGCCAGTAGTACCCACAGGGGAATGGATGGAAACACCATATATTTT. Translating gives CASSTHRGMDGNTIYF.

The chain carries TRBV10-1 and TRBJ2-2; D is unclear. The CDR3 consists of 11 residues. V shed 9 bases and J shed 5 bases, with 7 bases lying between them. Looked up from germline, CDR1 is WNHNN and CDR2 is SYGVQD (reference sequence). CDR3 region: CASYRTGELFF. CDR3 coding DNA: TGCGCCAGTTATCGGACCGGGGAGCTGTTTTTT.